This is a list of T cell receptor beta chains from one sample in a study of T cells in localized non-small cell lung cancer. Profiling relied on immunoSEQ multiplex PCR, and the TCRdb table lists in-frame clones only, not all of them. Among approximately 1,500 clones listed, 25% to 30% were seen once. The sample here was normal lung tissue next to the tumor, taken before any cancer treatment. These receptors were collected from a man aged 40 to 75 with stage I lung adenocarcinoma. Each CDR3 is given with its conserved first and last residue. Fields, in order: D gene, J gene, clone size, V gene, CDR3 protein, CDR3 DNA. The D gene is left open where the match is weak. Rows give clone size only sometimes, using once, few, many, or a class for an expanded clone.

NA,TRBJ1-4,NA,TRBV19,CASSQDRAPDEKLFF,TGTGCCAGTAGCCAGGACCGGGCCCCGGATGAAAAACTGTTTTTT
TRBD2,TRBJ2-7,NA,TRBV18,CASSRTSGRAAYEQYF,TGTGCCAGCTCACGGACTAGCGGGAGGGCCGCTTACGAGCAGTACTTC
NA,TRBJ2-1,NA,TRBV18,CASSALAPSSYNEQFF,TGTGCCAGCTCAGCCCTAGCGCCGAGCTCCTACAATGAGCAGTTCTTC
TRBD2,TRBJ2-1,NA,TRBV11-3,CASYSGRAGRVRNEQFF,TGTGCCAGCTATAGCGGGAGGGCCGGAAGGGTCCGCAATGAGCAGTTCTTC
NA,TRBJ2-3,NA,TRBV14,CASSLDPAAASTDTQYF,TGTGCCAGCAGCCTCGACCCAGCGGCCGCTAGCACAGATACGCAGTATTTT
NA,TRBJ2-1,NA,TRBV19,CASSRLNEQFF,TGTGCCAGTAGTAGACTGAATGAGCAGTTCTTC
NA,TRBJ2-5,NA,TRBV6-8,CASSYSSLQGETQYF,TGTGCCAGCAGTTACTCATCATTGCAGGGCGAGACCCAGTACTTC
TRBD2,TRBJ2-1,NA,TRBV30,CAWRRLAGDYNEQFF,TGTGCCTGGCGGAGACTAGCGGGCGATTACAATGAGCAGTTCTTC
NA,TRBJ2-3,few,TRBV9,CASSAPGPQVGLFTDTQYF,TGTGCCAGCAGTGCCCCGGGACCGCAAGTAGGCCTCTTCACAGATACGCAGTATTTT
TRBD2,TRBJ2-3,NA,TRBV6-1,CASSEGLAGGLCTDTQYF,TGTGCCAGCAGTGAAGGACTAGCGGGAGGGCTCTGCACAGATACGCAGTATTTT
TRBD1,TRBJ1-1,medium-sized,TRBV6-8,CASSYTTGEDAEAFF,TGTGCCAGCAGTTACACTACAGGGGAGGACGCTGAAGCTTTCTTT
NA,TRBJ2-7,few,TRBV11-3,CASSFRRPGHHSYEQYF,TGTGCCAGCAGCTTTAGAAGGCCGGGGCACCACTCCTACGAGCAGTACTTC
TRBD1,TRBJ1-1,few,TRBV11-3,CASSLVGTGDISEAFF,TGTGCCAGCAGCTTAGTAGGGACAGGGGATATAAGTGAAGCTTTCTTT
NA,TRBJ1-2,NA,TRBV19,CASSIVYTSNYGYTF,TGTGCCAGTAGTATAGTTTACACCTCTAACTATGGCTACACCTTC
TRBD2,TRBJ2-7,few,TRBV11-3,CASSPIHPLAGGGYEQYF,TGTGCCAGCAGCCCCATACACCCCCTGGCGGGAGGCGGCTACGAGCAGTACTTC
NA,TRBJ2-6,NA,TRBV28,CASSSTSGANVLTF,TGTGCCAGCAGTAGTACCTCTGGGGCCAACGTCCTGACTTTC
TRBD1,TRBJ1-2,large,TRBV4-1,CASSRIGLDREIAKGDYGYTF,TGCGCCAGCAGCCGGATTGGCCTGGACAGGGAAATTGCAAAAGGAGACTATGGCTACACCTTC
TRBD2,TRBJ2-1,NA,TRBV18,CASSSEAGARDEQFF,TGTGCCAGCTCATCGGAAGCGGGAGCTAGGGATGAGCAGTTCTTC
NA,TRBJ1-1,NA,TRBV9,CASSVGGTPEHF,TGTGCCAGCAGCGTAGGGGGAACACCTGAACATTTT
NA,TRBJ2-5,NA,TRBV19,CASSPGRIPQETQYF,TGTGCCAGTAGTCCGGGGAGGATACCCCAAGAGACCCAGTACTTC
NA,TRBJ2-6,few,TRBV28,CASGTGEAGANVLTF,TGTGCCAGCGGTACAGGGGAGGCTGGGGCCAACGTCCTGACTTTC
TRBD1,TRBJ2-7,NA,TRBV9,CASDPRGTFGEQYF,TGTGCCAGCGACCCCAGGGGGACATTCGGCGAGCAGTACTTC
NA,TRBJ2-1,few,TRBV15,CATSPGGAYNEQFF,TGTGCCACCAGCCCTGGGGGGGCGTACAATGAGCAGTTCTTC
NA,TRBJ2-7,NA,TRBV19,CASSVAGPTAEQYF,TGTGCCAGTAGTGTCGCGGGACCCACTGCCGAGCAGTACTTC
TRBD1,TRBJ2-5,medium-sized,TRBV7-2,CASSSTGEETQYF,TGTGCCAGCAGTTCCACAGGGGAAGAGACCCAGTACTTC
NA,TRBJ2-7,medium-sized,TRBV4-1,CASSNDGVLNEQYF,TGCGCCAGCAGTAACGACGGCGTTCTGAACGAGCAGTACTTC
NA,TRBJ2-5,NA,TRBV29-1,CSVGMRALETQYF,TGCAGCGTCGGGATGAGGGCCTTAGAGACCCAGTACTTC
NA,TRBJ1-5,NA,TRBV19,CASSIDARSAQPQHF,TGTGCCAGTAGTATAGACGCCAGGTCGGCTCAGCCCCAGCATTTT
TRBD1,TRBJ2-1,few,TRBV11-3,CASSLRVSQGAEQFF,TGTGCCAGCAGCTTAAGGGTGTCCCAGGGGGCTGAGCAGTTCTTC
NA,TRBJ2-2,NA,TRBV11-3,CASSLDGYTGELFF,TGTGCCAGCAGCTTAGACGGATACACCGGGGAGCTGTTTTTT
NA,TRBJ1-4,once,TRBV30,CAWSGAATNEKLFF,TGTGCCTGGAGTGGGGCTGCAACTAATGAAAAACTGTTTTTT
TRBD1,TRBJ2-3,NA,TRBV6-1,CASSEGTGGTDTQYF,TGTGCCAGCAGTGAAGGGACAGGGGGCACAGATACGCAGTATTTT
TRBD2,TRBJ2-7,few,TRBV11-3,CASSFPGGLAGAEQYF,TGTGCCAGCAGCTTCCCCGGGGGGCTAGCGGGAGCCGAGCAGTACTTC
NA,TRBJ2-7,few,TRBV19,CASSTTGGYEQYF,TGTGCCAGTAGTACCACGGGCGGCTACGAGCAGTACTTC
TRBD2,TRBJ2-3,few,TRBV28,CATSQSGEADTQYF,TGTGCCACCTCACAGAGCGGGGAGGCAGATACGCAGTATTTT
TRBD1,TRBJ2-5,few,TRBV6-8,CAIRDGQGGETQYF,TGTGCCATCAGGGACGGACAGGGGGGAGAGACCCAGTACTTC
TRBD1,TRBJ1-1,few,TRBV6-8,CASRPNGQGPTEAFF,TGTGCCAGCAGGCCAAACGGACAGGGGCCCACTGAAGCTTTCTTT
TRBD1,TRBJ2-5,large,TRBV14,CASMIVDREKETQYF,TGTGCCAGCATGATAGTAGACAGGGAAAAAGAGACCCAGTACTTC
TRBD2,TRBJ2-1,NA,TRBV11-3,CASSSSGTSGSPTSNEQFF,TGTGCCAGCAGCTCGTCCGGGACTAGCGGGAGCCCTACATCCAATGAGCAGTTCTTC
NA,TRBJ2-1,few,TRBV6-8,CASSYFQSSYNEQFF,TGTGCCAGCAGTTACTTCCAAAGCTCCTACAATGAGCAGTTCTTC
TRBD2,TRBJ2-3,medium-sized,TRBV9,CASKRLAGSTDTQYF,TGTGCCAGCAAAAGACTAGCGGGGAGCACAGATACGCAGTATTTT
NA,TRBJ1-4,NA,TRBV19,CASRRRDRKRDEKLFF,TGTGCCAGTCGCCGCAGGGATCGAAAACGGGATGAAAAACTGTTTTTT
NA,TRBJ1-2,few,TRBV6-8,CASSPGGSGYGYTF,TGTGCCAGCAGCCCTGGGGGGTCCGGCTATGGCTACACCTTC
NA,TRBJ1-2,medium-sized,TRBV9,CASSVSSAYGYTF,TGTGCCAGCAGCGTATCGTCCGCCTATGGCTACACCTTC
NA,TRBJ2-2,medium-sized,TRBV7-2,CASSLRRGIELFF,TGTGCCAGCAGCTTACGTCGGGGCATAGAGCTGTTTTTT
TRBD2,TRBJ2-1,NA,TRBV25-1,CASSSPAGTDEQFF,TGTGCCAGCAGTTCGCCAGCGGGGACGGATGAGCAGTTCTTC
NA,TRBJ1-2,NA,TRBV15,CATSRDRGVFLYGYTF,TGTGCCACCAGCAGAGATAGAGGGGTTTTCCTCTATGGCTACACCTTC
NA,TRBJ1-5,few,TRBV19,CASSITGQFGQPQHF,TGTGCCAGTAGTATAACCGGACAGTTCGGTCAGCCCCAGCATTTT
TRBD1,TRBJ1-1,few,TRBV6-8,CAILNCEFWDSLFNTEAFF,TGTGCCATCCTTAATTGTGAATTTTGGGACAGTCTATTTAACACTGAAGCTTTCTTT
TRBD1,TRBJ2-1,NA,TRBV19,CASLGQGKGNEQFF,TGTGCCAGTCTGGGACAGGGGAAGGGCAATGAGCAGTTCTTC
TRBD2,TRBJ2-1,few,TRBV11-3,CASSFSGTSNFNEQFF,TGTGCCAGCAGCTTTAGCGGGACTAGCAATTTCAATGAGCAGTTCTTC
NA,TRBJ1-4,NA,TRBV11-3,CASSEEIWAEGEKLFF,TGTGCCAGCAGCGAAGAAATTTGGGCCGAAGGGGAAAAACTGTTTTTT
TRBD1,TRBJ1-3,NA,TRBV30,CAWPRGLSIYF,TGTGCCTGGCCCAGGGGGCTTTCTATATATTTT
TRBD1,TRBJ1-2,few,TRBV6-8,CASSDGTGDNYGYTF,TGTGCCAGCAGTGACGGGACAGGAGATAACTATGGCTACACCTTC
TRBD1,TRBJ2-7,few,TRBV30,CAWRDRGSYEQYF,TGTGCCTGGAGAGACAGGGGGAGCTACGAGCAGTACTTC
NA,TRBJ2-1,NA,TRBV5-1,CASSLEGSYNEQFF,TGCGCCAGCAGCTTGGAGGGATCCTACAATGAGCAGTTCTTC
NA,TRBJ2-7,once,TRBV14,CASSQVGGPKSYEQYF,TGTGCCAGCAGCCAAGTAGGGGGGCCCAAGTCCTACGAGCAGTACTTC
NA,TRBJ2-5,few,TRBV6-8,CASSYDKSGQETQYF,TGTGCCAGCAGTTACGACAAAAGCGGACAAGAGACCCAGTACTTC